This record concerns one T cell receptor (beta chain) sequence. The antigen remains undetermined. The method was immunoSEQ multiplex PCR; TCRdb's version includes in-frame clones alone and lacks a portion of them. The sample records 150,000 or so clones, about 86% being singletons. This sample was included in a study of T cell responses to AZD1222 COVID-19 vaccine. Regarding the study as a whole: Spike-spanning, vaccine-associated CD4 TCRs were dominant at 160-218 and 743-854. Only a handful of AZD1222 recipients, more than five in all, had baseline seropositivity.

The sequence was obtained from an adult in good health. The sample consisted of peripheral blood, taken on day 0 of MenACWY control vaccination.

This CDR3 is CASSLAGNRGLDGYTF. The CDR3 DNA is TGTGCCAGCAGCTTAGCGGGGAACCGGGGGCTTGATGGCTACACCTTC. The chain employs TRBV7-2 and TRBJ1-2, with D perhaps TRBD1 (6 bases). V was trimmed by 0 bases and J by 6 bases, leaving 17 bases between them. Per germline, CDR1 SGHTA and CDR2 FQGNSA. This CDR3 is 16 amino acids long.